This TCR beta chain is drawn from a study of T cell clonality in common variable immunodeficiency. This CDR3 region has 16 residues. The V segment lost 1 base and the J segment 4 bases; nucleotides outside the gene matches: 4. Germline V gene lookup returns CDR1 SNHLY and CDR2 FYNNEI. There are many counts of this clone. Read coverage stops 3 residues before the CDR3 terminus; the germline J gene supplies the remainder. Sequenced by immunoSEQ multiplex PCR; TCRdb stores in-frame clones only, minus some. The sample has some 43,000 clones, none seen only once. This sequence joins TRBV2 and TRBJ1-4; TRBD1 matches at 9 bases. This clonotype was obtained from a person aged 18-69 years in good health. Sequenced material: peripheral blood mononuclear cells. The DNA read from the CDR3 is TGTGCCAGCAGTGAAGGTCGGGACAGGGTTAATGAAAAA. It is translated as CASSEGRDRVNEK. The CDR3 as a whole reads CASSEGRDRVNEKLFF. The entire variable domain, with the rest obtained from reference TRBV2 and TRBJ1-4, is as follows: EPEVTQTPSHQVTQMGQEVILRCVPISNHLYFYWYRQILGQKVEFLVSFYNNEISEKSEIFDDQFSVERPDGSNFTLKIRSTKLEDSAMYFCASSEGRDRVNEKLFFGSGTQLSVL.